The 17 T cell receptor beta chains below all came from one sample that was sequenced in a study of T cell responses to AZD1222 COVID-19 vaccine. Some clones are missing from TCRdb's copy, which holds only in-frame ones; the method was immunoSEQ multiplex PCR. The data hold 150,000 or so clones, with roughly nine tenths observed a single time. The source material was peripheral blood, sampled on day 0 of AZD1222 vaccination. These receptors were taken from an adult in good health.

The CDR3 is CASRQYQETQYF. The CDR3 DNA reads TGTGCCAGCAGACAGTACCAAGAGACCCAGTACTTC. The chain employs TRBV2 and TRBJ2-5; D uncertain. The CDR3 spans 12 residues. The germline V and J ends were trimmed by 6 bases and 0 bases, with 5 bases remaining between them. Germline V lookup: CDR1 SNHLY, CDR2 FYNNEI.

A note on this clone: Mismatch with germline at one junction end may stem from a read error. The chain joins TRBV20-1 to TRBJ1-4, with a possible D match to TRBD1 (5 bases). Germline V gives CDR1 DFQATT, CDR2 SNEGSKA (reference sequence). The CDR3 consists of 11 residues. The CDR3 DNA follows: TGCAGTGCTAGAGATTTGTACGAGGGGTCTTTT. This encodes CSARDLYEGSF.

This chain links TRBV28 with TRBJ1-2; possibly TRBD1 for D (6 bases). The V gene lost 5 bases and the J gene lost 7 bases, with 17 bases spanning the gap. The CDR3 length is 14 residues. CDR1 and CDR2 (germline): MDHEN, SYDVKM. CDR3 bases: TGTGCCAGCAGTCCGCCGGACACCAGGGGTGGCTACACCTTC. The encoded protein is CASSPPDTRGGYTF.

CDR3 in DNA: TGTGCCAGCAGCCCGCGGACAGGGGGAAACTATGGCTACACCTTC. Protein: CASSPRTGGNYGYTF. V gene TRBV9 combines with J gene TRBJ1-2; 10 bases agree with TRBD1. V shed 4 bases and J 2 bases; nucleotides not matched to a gene: 5. Germline loops: CDR1 SGDLS, CDR2 YYNGEE. CDR3 size: 15 residues.

This chain uses TRBV5-1 with TRBJ2-7; 7 bases are a match to TRBD1. There are 15 residues in the CDR3. V was pared by 3 bases and J by 2 bases, with 8 bases of the junction left unmatched. From germline, CDR1 is SGHRS and CDR2 YFSETQ. CDR3 sequence (DNA): TGCGCCAGCAGCTCGGTACCGGGACAGACCTACGAGCAGTACTTC. Amino acids: CASSSVPGQTYEQYF.

The table lists this clone with a count of one. This chain uses TRBV3-1 (or the pseudogene TRBV3-2) with TRBJ1-6; 9 nucleotides align to TRBD1. The ends lost 5 bases at V and 6 bases at J; junction bases unmatched: 14. CDR3 length: 18 residues. Per the germline V gene, CDR1 is LGHDT and CDR2 is YNNKEL (reference sequence). The CDR3 DNA follows: TGTGCCAGCAGCGTTACCGGGACAGGGAGGGTGGGTAATTCACCCCTCCACTTT. This translates into CASSVTGTGRVGNSPLHF.

V gene TRBV10-2 combines with J gene TRBJ1-2; the match to TRBD1 covers 9 bases. The CDR3 covers 12 residues. The ends lost 6 bases at V and 8 bases at J; junction bases unmatched: 4. From germline, CDR1 is WSHSY and CDR2 SAAADI. The CDR3 coding sequence is TGCGCCAGCAGCACAGGGGGCGAGGGCTACACCTTC. This translates into CASSTGGEGYTF.

The chain recombines TRBV28 with TRBJ1-3; TRBD1 might be the D (5 bases). This CDR3 spans 16 amino acids. The germline V and J ends were trimmed by 6 bases and 0 bases, with 15 bases remaining between them. The germline gives CDR1 MDHEN, CDR2 SYDVKM. The DNA of the CDR3 is TGTGCCAGCAGCCCAGGGCTTACGAGCTCTGGAAACACCATATATTTT. Amino acid sequence: CASSPGLTSSGNTIYF. The full variable domain, completed using reference TRBV28 and TRBJ1-3, is DVKVTQSSRYLVKRTGEKVFLECVQDMDHENMFWYRQDPGLGLRLIYFSYDVKMKEKGDIPEGYSVSREKKERFSLILESASTNQTSMYLCASSPGLTSSGNTIYFGEGSWLTVV.

A single count supports this clone. The chain links TRBV6-1 to TRBJ2-7; either TRBD1 or TRBD2 may supply D (7 bases each). The V end was cut by 1 base, the J end by 3 bases, with 13 bases between. The CDR3 extends over 15 amino acids. Germline values: CDR1 MNHNS, CDR2 SASEGT. This chain's CDR3 is CASSEGEGAFYEQYF. The DNA of the CDR3 is TGTGCCAGCAGTGAAGGGGAGGGGGCGTTCTACGAGCAGTACTTC.

The gene calls are TRBV20-1 and TRBJ2-7; 7 bases match TRBD1. The J segment lost 7 bases and the V segment lost 3 bases, leaving 6 bases of the junction unmatched. Germline lookup yields CDR1 DFQATT and CDR2 SNEGSKA (reference sequence). The CDR3 has 12 residues. CDR3 residues: CSASEGAREQYF. In DNA form, the CDR3 reads TGCAGTGCTAGTGAGGGGGCTCGGGAGCAGTACTTC.

The chain carries TRBV14 and TRBJ2-1; 8 bases align to TRBD2. Per germline, CDR1 SGHDN and CDR2 FVKESK. Trimming cost V 0 bases and J 14 bases; bases outside gene matches: 6. The CDR3 runs 13 residues. The DNA for the CDR3 is TGTGCCAGCAGCCAAGACCTCCGGGAGGGTGAGTTCTTC. It is translated as CASSQDLREGEFF.

A note on this clone: Other nucleotide sequences in the sample specify the same CDR3. The genes are TRBV19 and TRBJ1-6, with TRBD1 matching 10 bases. Unmatched junction bases numbered 2, after V lost 4 bases and J lost 8 bases. Germline V CDR1 and CDR2: LNHDA, SQIVND (reference sequence). This CDR3 spans 14 amino acids. For the CDR3, the DNA is TGTGCCAGTAGTAGGACAGGGGGTGATTCACCCCTCCACTTT. This codes for CASSRTGGDSPLHF.

The V call is TRBV5-4, the J call TRBJ2-1; D might be TRBD2 (5 bases). Per the germline V gene, CDR1 is SGHNT and CDR2 is YYREEE (reference sequence). The CDR3 loop spans 17 amino acids. Trimming removed 4 bases from V and 0 bases from J, with 17 bases in between. CDR3 DNA sequence: TGTGCCAGCAGCCGGACGGCTGGGAGACTCTCCTACAATGAGCAGTTCTTC. This sequence encodes CASSRTAGRLSYNEQFF.

This chain joins TRBV30 and TRBJ1-5, with D possibly being TRBD1 (6 bases). The germline CDR1 and CDR2 sequences are GTSNPN and SVGIG (reference sequence). V lost 1 base, J lost 7 bases, and 11 bases lay in between. This CDR3 has 13 amino acids. The CDR3 region is CAWSGTDQQPQHF. The CDR3 coding sequence is TGTGCCTGGAGTGGGACAGATCAACAGCCCCAGCATTTT.

The genes are TRBV10-2 and TRBJ1-5; D perhaps matches TRBD1 (5 bases). This CDR3 spans 13 amino acids. Trimming removed 5 bases from V and 6 bases from J, with 11 bases in between. From germline, CDR1 is WSHSY and CDR2 SAAADI. This CDR3 is CASSQGESQPQHF. The CDR3 DNA follows: TGCGCCAGCAGTCAGGGCGAGAGTCAGCCCCAGCATTTT.

The chain carries TRBV30 and TRBJ2-2; 8 bases line up with TRBD1. The CDR3 has 15 residues. Germline CDR1 reads GTSNPN; CDR2 reads SVGIG (reference sequence). V shed 0 bases and J 6 bases; nucleotides not matched to a gene: 6. The CDR3 bases are TGTGCCTGGAGTGTACAGGGGGTAGTAGCCGGGGAGCTGTTTTTT. Amino acid sequence: CAWSVQGVVAGELFF.

CDR3 DNA sequence: TGTGCCACCAGGGGCCCACAGGGGACGAACACTGAAGCTTTCTTT. Translation gives CATRGPQGTNTEAFF. The gene calls are TRBV24-1 and TRBJ1-1; 7 bases fit TRBD1. V dropped 7 bases and J dropped 1; count of bases not matched to a gene: 8. Germline V gene lookup returns CDR1 KGHDR and CDR2 SFDVKD. The CDR3 is 15 residues long.